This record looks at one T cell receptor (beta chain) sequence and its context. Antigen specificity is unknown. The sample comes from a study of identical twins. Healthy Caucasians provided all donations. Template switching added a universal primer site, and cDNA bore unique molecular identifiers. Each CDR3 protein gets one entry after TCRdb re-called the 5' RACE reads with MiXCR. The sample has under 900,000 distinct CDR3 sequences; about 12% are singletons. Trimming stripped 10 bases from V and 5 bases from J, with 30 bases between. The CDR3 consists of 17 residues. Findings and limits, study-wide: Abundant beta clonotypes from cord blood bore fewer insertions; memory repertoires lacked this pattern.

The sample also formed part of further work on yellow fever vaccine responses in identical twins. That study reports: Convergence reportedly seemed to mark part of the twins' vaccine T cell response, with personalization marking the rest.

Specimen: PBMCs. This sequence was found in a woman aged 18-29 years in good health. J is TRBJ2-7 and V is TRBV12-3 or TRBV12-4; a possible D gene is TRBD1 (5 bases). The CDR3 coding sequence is TGTGCCACCCAGCCTGGGGCAGGGAAAAGAAAGTGGGACGAGCAGTACTTC. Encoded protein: CATQPGAGKRKWDEQYF.